This T cell receptor beta chain was sequenced in a study of patients and donors after allogeneic stem cell transplantation. TCRdb redid the calling of the RT-PCR reads with MiXCR, one entry per CDR3 protein. Among about 110,000 distinct CDR3 sequences listed, approximately 40% were seen once. This clonotype showed up just a few times. The germline gives CDR1 MNHEY, CDR2 SVGAGI. V lost 4 bases and J 7 bases, leaving 19 bases between the germline ends. The length of the CDR3 is 15 residues. This sequence joins TRBV6-5 and TRBJ2-5; D possibly corresponds to TRBD2 (6 bases). The receptor's source is a human donor who was either an allogeneic HSCT recipient or a stem cell or donor lymphocyte infusion donor (not recorded which). It is not recorded whose cells these are; they may come from a transplant donor. The sample consisted of blood, either unsorted or a sorted T cell fraction (not recorded which). CDR3 sequence: CASSWVDGGERTQYF. The CDR3 region has the DNA TGTGCCAGCAGTTGGGTGGACGGAGGGGAGAGGACCCAGTACTTC.